The 18 T cell receptor beta chains presented below share a single source sample, sequenced in a study of blood T cells in healthy people across ages (dated by TCRdb to the mid-2010s). Libraries were constructed by 5' RACE. TCRdb records Illumina HiSeq 2500 as the sequencer. The second PCR ran for roughly 7 to 12 cycles and used a J-beta primer mix along with a sample-barcoded 5' primer. Clones were called with MiXCR by TCRdb after fastp trimmed the public reads at Q25, and only in-frame beta chains were retained. Entries that share a CDR3 protein sequence are merged under the most common genes and DNA. The sample has around 620,000 distinct CDR3 sequences on record, about 25% of them singletons. The biggest ten clones account for roughly 18% of the sample. Sequenced input: blood. These TCRs come from a woman in her 70s in good health.

Written as DNA, the CDR3 is TGCGCCAGCAGAGCCGGGCCACAAGAGACCCAGTACTTC. This gives the protein CASRAGPQETQYF. The rearrangement joins TRBV5-1 to TRBJ2-5; D unresolved. CDR3 length: 13 amino acids. Germline CDR1 SGHRS, CDR2 YFSETQ. The germline V and J ends were trimmed by 5 bases and 2 bases, with 10 bases remaining between them.

V and J are TRBV7-2 and TRBJ2-5, with D hard to call. The closer fit of TRBJ2-1 to the DNA end suggests the J call may be wrong. Germline values: CDR1 SGHTA, CDR2 FQGNSA. There are 12 residues in the CDR3. As DNA, the CDR3 is TGTGCCAGCAGCCACACCTACAATGAGCAGTTCTTC. Translation: CASSHTYNEQFF.

CDR3 bases: TGTGCCAGCAGTTACTCTAGCGGGGTTGGGTCGCAGTACTTC. This sequence encodes CASSYSSGVGSQYF. V gene TRBV6-5 combines with J gene TRBJ2-7; 8 bases map to TRBD2. CDR1 MNHEY and CDR2 SVGAGI come from the germline V gene. V lost 0 bases and J lost 9; bases outside the gene matches: 7. The CDR3 consists of 14 residues.

The chain employs TRBV5-1 and TRBJ1-2; 7 positions agree with TRBD1. V shed 0 bases and J 4 bases; nucleotides not matched to a gene: 6. Germline CDR1 SGHRS, CDR2 YFSETQ. This CDR3 is built from 15 residues. The CDR3 DNA sequence: TGCGCCAGCAGCTTGGGACAGGGAGGGAGCTATGGCTACACCTTC. Protein: CASSLGQGGSYGYTF.

This clonotype was detected only a few times. The V gene is TRBV29-1, the J gene TRBJ2-3; D is ambiguous. Germline values: CDR1 SQVTM, CDR2 ANQGSEA. CDR3 length: 12 residues. Trimming shortened V by 6 bases and J by 5 bases, and 12 bases separated the two germline ends. In nucleotides, the CDR3 is TGCAGCGTAGGGAATCAAGGAGATACGCAGTATTTT. This codes for CSVGNQGDTQYF.

By its share, this clonotype is medium-sized. The CDR3 sequence: CASSGGGYGSSYEQYF. CDR3 DNA: TGTGCCAGCAGTGGGGGAGGGTACGGGAGCTCCTACGAGCAGTACTTC. The chain combines TRBV2 with TRBJ2-7; 7 bases are a match to TRBD2. Trimming cost V 4 bases and J 0 bases; bases outside gene matches: 9. Germline V gene data show CDR1 as SNHLY and CDR2 as FYNNEI. CDR3 length: 16 amino acids.

Comments on this clonotype: The CDR3 carries no conserved terminal phenylalanine or tryptophan, so it likely arises from a read error. The DNA is left out, because the CDR3 cannot be placed on it with certainty; the CDR3 is given as TCRdb lists it. The V call is TRBV11-1, the J call TRBJ2-7; the table assigns TRBD1, which was not confirmed against the DNA. The CDR3 is 12 amino acids in total, end residues counted. In germline, CDR1 is SGHAT, CDR2 FQDESV (reference sequence). CDR3 loop: CASSLPEAPKYL.

This clonotype was observed a handful of times. The gene calls are TRBV12-3 or TRBV12-4 and TRBJ2-5; D is possibly TRBD1 or TRBD2 (7 bases each). Matching the DNA end better, TRBJ2-1 makes the J call doubtful. This CDR3 comprises 13 residues. The CDR3 here is CASSTQGGHEQFF. CDR3 sequence (DNA): TGTGCCAGCAGTACCCAGGGGGGGCATGAGCAGTTCTTC.

The table lists this clonotype with a few counts. The chain is built from TRBV6-2 or TRBV6-3 and TRBJ2-2; TRBD1 or TRBD2 may be the D gene (5 bases each). Trimming shortened V by 5 bases and J by 0 bases, and 13 bases separated the two germline ends. CDR3 length: 16 amino acids. From germline, CDR1 is MNHEY and CDR2 SVGEGT. CDR3 coding DNA: TGTGCCAGCAGTATAAACGGGGCAGCGAACACCGGGGAGCTGTTTTTT. It is translated as CASSINGAANTGELFF.

CDR3 region: CASSWGAGGSVEQFF. As DNA, the CDR3 is TGTGCCAGCAGCTGGGGGGCGGGGGGGTCTGTTGAGCAGTTCTTC. The chain combines TRBV7-2 with TRBJ2-5; 9 bases are shared with TRBD2. Judging by the DNA end, TRBJ2-1 fits better; the J call may be wrong. Germline V gives CDR1 SGHTA, CDR2 FQGNSA. The CDR3 sequence is 15 residues long.

This chain uses TRBV29-1 with TRBJ2-1, with D possibly TRBD2 on 5 matching bases. V was cut by 4 bases and J by 4 bases, with 11 bases left in between. The CDR3 length is 13 residues. Germline assignment: CDR1 SQVTM and CDR2 ANQGSEA. CDR3 loop: CSVAGSTYNEQFF. The CDR3, as DNA: TGCAGCGTTGCGGGGTCGACTTACAATGAGCAGTTCTTC.

A note on this clonotype: An end of the junction does not agree with germline; a read error may underlie this. The chain is built from TRBV5-1 and TRBJ2-1; 12 bases align to TRBD2. CDR3 length: 16 residues. Per the germline V gene, CDR1 is SGHRS and CDR2 is YFSETQ. CDR3 sequence reads: CASRRTSGNSYNGQFF. The CDR3 bases are TGCGCCAGCAGAAGGACTAGCGGGAACTCCTACAATGGGCAGTTCTTC.

The chain is built from TRBV10-3 and TRBJ2-5; 7 bases are a match to TRBD1. The closer fit of TRBJ2-1 to the DNA end suggests the J call may be wrong. CDR3 length: 15 amino acids. CDR1 and CDR2 (germline): ENHRY, SYGVKD. CDR3 protein: CAITPGQFPGNEQFF. The CDR3 nucleotides read TGTGCCATCACCCCGGGACAGTTCCCGGGCAATGAGCAGTTCTTC.

Only a few counts were recorded for this clonotype. The V and J genes are TRBV7-9 and TRBJ2-7, with TRBD1 identical over 7 bases. Trimming took 2 bases from V and 2 from J; bases not matched to a gene: 3. This CDR3 contains 14 residues. Germline V gives CDR1 SEHNR, CDR2 FQNEAQ (reference sequence). The CDR3 is CASSLPDRPYEQYF. CDR3 sequence (DNA): TGTGCCAGCAGCTTACCGGACAGGCCCTACGAGCAGTACTTC.

The gene calls are TRBV7-6 and TRBJ1-3; D ambiguous. The CDR3 covers 15 residues. Trimming cost V 2 bases and J 2 bases, with 10 bases left between them. CDR1 is SGHVS and CDR2 is FNYEAQ in the germline V gene. The CDR3 loop is CASSLSVGPGNTIYF. In DNA, the CDR3 is TGTGCCAGCAGCTTATCGGTAGGGCCTGGAAACACCATATATTTT.

The J gene is TRBJ1-1, the V gene TRBV11-3; D is perhaps TRBD1 (6 bases). The CDR3 extends over 15 amino acids. CDR1 is SGHNT, CDR2 YENEEA, per germline. V dropped 3 bases and J dropped 1 base, with 12 bases sitting between them. The CDR3 here is CASSFNRQANTEAFF. The CDR3 DNA is TGTGCCAGCAGCTTTAATCGACAGGCGAACACTGAAGCTTTCTTT.

The V gene is TRBV29-1, the J gene TRBJ2-3, with 9 bases that match TRBD2. The V gene end was trimmed by 2 bases and the J gene end by 6 bases; junction bases not matched to a gene: 3. Germline CDR1 reads SQVTM; CDR2 reads ANQGSEA. The CDR3 is made up of 13 amino acids. The CDR3 DNA sequence: TGCAGCGTTGAAAAGCGGGGGGCCGATACGCAGTATTTT. Protein sequence: CSVEKRGADTQYF.

This sequence joins TRBV7-2 and TRBJ1-4, with a possible D match to TRBD1 (6 bases). Trimming left V 5 bases short and J 3 bases short, with 13 bases between. Germline CDR1 is SGHTA and CDR2 is FQGNSA. This CDR3 contains 15 residues. The CDR3 coding sequence is TGTGCCAGCAGCCCCCACAGGGTTCCTAATGAAAAACTGTTTTTT. Its translation: CASSPHRVPNEKLFF.